This T cell receptor beta chain was captured in a study of cytomegalovirus exposure and HLA in healthy donors. Generated by immunoSEQ multiplex PCR, the TCRdb table keeps only in-frame clones and is missing some. This sample carries roughly 250,000 clones, around 91% of them seen once, and the ten largest clones take 0.37%. Findings and caveats of the study: It was confirmed in vitro that a few of the CMV-associated chains were specific for CMV antigens.

As for this clone: The target antigen is unknown.

This TCR derives from a woman aged 18 to 35 in good health and CMV-seronegative. Sequenced: PBMCs.

The CDR3 here is CASTQGVNGYTF. Written as DNA, the CDR3 is TGTGCCAGCACCCAGGGGGTGAATGGCTACACCTTC. This rearrangement joins TRBV6-5 to TRBJ1-2; 7 positions agree with TRBD1. This CDR3 spans 12 amino acids. V lost 7 bases, J lost 6 bases, and 5 bases stayed unmatched. The germline gives CDR1 MNHEY, CDR2 SVGAGI.